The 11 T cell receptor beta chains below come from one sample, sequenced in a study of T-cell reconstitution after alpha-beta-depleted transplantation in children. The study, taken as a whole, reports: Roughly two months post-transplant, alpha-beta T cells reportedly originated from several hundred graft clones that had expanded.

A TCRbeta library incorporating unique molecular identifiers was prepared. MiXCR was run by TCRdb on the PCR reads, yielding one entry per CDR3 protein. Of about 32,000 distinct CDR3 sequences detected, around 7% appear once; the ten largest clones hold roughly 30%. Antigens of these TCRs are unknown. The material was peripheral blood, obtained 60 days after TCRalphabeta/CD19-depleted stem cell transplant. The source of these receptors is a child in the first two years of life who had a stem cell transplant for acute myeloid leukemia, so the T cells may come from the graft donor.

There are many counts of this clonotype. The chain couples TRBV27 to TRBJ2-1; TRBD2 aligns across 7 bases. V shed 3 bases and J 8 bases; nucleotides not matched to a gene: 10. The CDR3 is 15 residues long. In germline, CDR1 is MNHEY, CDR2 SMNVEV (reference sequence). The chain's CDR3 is CASSFAGRATHEQFF. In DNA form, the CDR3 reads TGTGCCAGCAGTTTTGCGGGGAGGGCTACACATGAGCAGTTCTTC.

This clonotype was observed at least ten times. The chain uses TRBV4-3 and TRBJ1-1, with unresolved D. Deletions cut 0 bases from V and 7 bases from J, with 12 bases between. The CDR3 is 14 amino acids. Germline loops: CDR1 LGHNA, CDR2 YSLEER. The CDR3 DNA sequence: TGCGCCAGCAGCCAAGACCCCTTGCGAAGTGAAGCTTTCTTT. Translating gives CASSQDPLRSEAFF.

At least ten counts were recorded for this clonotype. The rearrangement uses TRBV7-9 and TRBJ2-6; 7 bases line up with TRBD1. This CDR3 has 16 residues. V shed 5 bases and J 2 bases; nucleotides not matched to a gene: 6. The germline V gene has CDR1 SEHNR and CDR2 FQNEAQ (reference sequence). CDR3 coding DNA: TGTGCCAGCAGCCTGGACAGGAAAGCTGGGGCCAACGTCCTGACTTTC. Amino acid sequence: CASSLDRKAGANVLTF.

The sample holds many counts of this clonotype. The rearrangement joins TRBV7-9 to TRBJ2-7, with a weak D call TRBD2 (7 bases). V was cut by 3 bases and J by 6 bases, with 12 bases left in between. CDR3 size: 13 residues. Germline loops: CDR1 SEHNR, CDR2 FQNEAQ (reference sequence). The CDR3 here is CASSFPGGLEQYF. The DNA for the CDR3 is TGTGCCAGCAGCTTTCCCGGGGGGCTCGAGCAGTACTTC.

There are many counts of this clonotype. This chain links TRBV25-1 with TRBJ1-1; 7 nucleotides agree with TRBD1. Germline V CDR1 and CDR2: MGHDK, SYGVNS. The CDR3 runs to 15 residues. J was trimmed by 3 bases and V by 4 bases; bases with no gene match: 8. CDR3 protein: CASSAWTGGDTEAFF. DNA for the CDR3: TGTGCCAGCAGTGCCTGGACAGGTGGGGACACTGAAGCTTTCTTT.

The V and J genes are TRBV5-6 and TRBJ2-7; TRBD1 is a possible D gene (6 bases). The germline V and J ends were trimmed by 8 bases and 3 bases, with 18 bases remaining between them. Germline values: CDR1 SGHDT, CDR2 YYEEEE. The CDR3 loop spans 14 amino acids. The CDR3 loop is CARGPPGHFYEQYF. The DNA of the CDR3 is TGTGCCAGGGGCCCTCCGGGACACTTCTACGAGCAGTACTTC.

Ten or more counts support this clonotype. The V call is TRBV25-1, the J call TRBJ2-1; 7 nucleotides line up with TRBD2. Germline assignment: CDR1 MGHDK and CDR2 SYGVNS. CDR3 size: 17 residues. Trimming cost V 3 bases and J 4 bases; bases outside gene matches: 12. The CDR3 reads CASSDRTHWGGYNEQFF. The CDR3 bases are TGTGCCAGCAGTGACCGAACCCACTGGGGGGGTTACAATGAGCAGTTCTTC.

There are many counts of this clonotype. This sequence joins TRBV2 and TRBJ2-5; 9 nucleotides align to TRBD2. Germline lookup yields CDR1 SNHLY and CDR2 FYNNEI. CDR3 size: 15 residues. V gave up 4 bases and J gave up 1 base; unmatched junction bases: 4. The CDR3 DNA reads TGTGCCAGCAGTGCTAGCGGGGCCTTCCAAGAGACCCAGTACTTC. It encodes CASSASGAFQETQYF.

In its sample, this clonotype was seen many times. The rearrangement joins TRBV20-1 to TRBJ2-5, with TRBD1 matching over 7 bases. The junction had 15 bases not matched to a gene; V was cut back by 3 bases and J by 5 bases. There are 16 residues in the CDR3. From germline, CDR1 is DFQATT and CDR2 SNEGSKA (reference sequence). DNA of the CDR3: TGCAGTGCTAGGGGGTTAGAGGGGGCGATCGTGGAGACCCAGTACTTC. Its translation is CSARGLEGAIVETQYF.

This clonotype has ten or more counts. CDR3 in DNA: TGTGCCAGCAGTTACTCGAGGGGTATAGACTATGGCTACACCTTC. It translates to CASSYSRGIDYGYTF. The V gene is TRBV6-5, the J gene TRBJ1-2, with D perhaps matching TRBD1 (5 bases). Trimming took 0 bases from V and 3 from J, leaving 11 bases between them. This CDR3 contains 15 residues. Germline V gene data show CDR1 as MNHEY and CDR2 as SVGAGI.

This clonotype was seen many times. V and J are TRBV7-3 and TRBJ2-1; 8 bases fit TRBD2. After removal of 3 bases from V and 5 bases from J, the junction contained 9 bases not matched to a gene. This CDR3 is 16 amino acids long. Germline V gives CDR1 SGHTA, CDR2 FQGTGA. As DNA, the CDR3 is TGTGCCAGCAGCTTCTATGGCGGGAGGAGTGACAATGAGCAGTTCTTC. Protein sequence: CASSFYGGRSDNEQFF.